These 27 T cell receptor beta chains were sequenced from one sample in a study of glioma-infiltrating T cells. Using RNA template, CDR3s of TCR alpha and beta were amplified with iRepertoire arm-PCR. TCRdb reprocessed the multiplex PCR reads via MiXCR and lists one record per CDR3 protein. The sample lists around 390,000 distinct CDR3 sequences; roughly two fifths were seen once. The sample was glioma tissue, nonneoplastic brain tissue, or PBMCs (not recorded which). These TCRs come from a human donor with low-grade glioma or glioblastoma, undergoing nonglioma brain surgery, or in good health (not recorded which).

A few counts support this clonotype. This chain connects TRBV11-2 to TRBJ2-5; 11 bases line up with TRBD2. The CDR3 is made up of 16 amino acids. Germline V gene sequence: CDR1 SGHAT, CDR2 FQNNGV. With V trimmed by 5 bases and J by 2 bases, 7 bases remained unmatched. CDR3 sequence: CASSRGLAGGQETQYF. The CDR3 DNA sequence: TGTGCCAGCAGCCGAGGGCTAGCGGGAGGACAAGAGACCCAGTACTTC.

The chain has TRBV29-1 and TRBJ2-3; D is possibly TRBD1 (5 bases). With 4 bases removed from V and 2 bases from J, the gap between germline ends came to 10 bases. Germline assignment: CDR1 SQVTM and CDR2 ANQGSEA. The CDR3 has 13 residues. Written as DNA, the CDR3 is TGCAGCGTTGGAAGCAGGGCCACAGATACGCAGTATTTT. It specifies CSVGSRATDTQYF.

At least ten counts were recorded for this clonotype. This chain links TRBV7-2 with TRBJ2-3; 7 bases align to TRBD1. V lost 1 base and J lost 5; bases outside the gene matches: 3. Germline V gives CDR1 SGHTA, CDR2 FQGNSA. There are 14 residues in the CDR3. In DNA form, the CDR3 reads TGTGCCAGCAGCTTAGTTAGGGGGCGAGATACGCAGTATTTT. The encoded protein is CASSLVRGRDTQYF.

This clonotype was seen repeatedly, ten times or more. The rearrangement links TRBV6-2 or TRBV6-3 to TRBJ2-7; 8 bases agree with TRBD1. CDR3 length equals 11 residues. In germline, CDR1 is MNHEY, CDR2 SVGEGT. The V and J ends lost 5 bases and 10 bases, in that order; junction bases with no gene match: 4. CDR3 sequence reads: CASSHGQGQYF. The DNA of the CDR3 is TGTGCCAGCAGTCATGGACAGGGTCAGTACTTC.

The chain carries TRBV28 and TRBJ2-2; no definite D call. Germline V gene data show CDR1 as MDHEN and CDR2 as SYDVKM. CDR3 length: 13 amino acids. V lost 7 bases and J 1 base, leaving 7 bases between the germline ends. The chain's CDR3 is CASNDRNTGELFF. CDR3 DNA sequence: TGTGCCAGCAATGACCGGAACACCGGGGAGCTGTTTTTT.

The table lists this clonotype with a few counts. This rearrangement joins TRBV28 to TRBJ2-7; D is ambiguous. The length of the CDR3 is 15 residues. Trimming left V 2 bases short and J 2 bases short, with 13 bases between. Germline lookup yields CDR1 MDHEN and CDR2 SYDVKM. CDR3 residues: CASSLSPPDTYEQYF. The CDR3, as DNA: TGTGCCAGCAGTTTAAGCCCCCCGGATACCTACGAGCAGTACTTC.

Notes on this clonotype: A read error is possible here, since a much larger clone lies one base away. The chain recombines TRBV6-2 or TRBV6-3 with TRBJ2-1; 7 nucleotides match TRBD2. After removal of 5 bases from V and 11 bases from J, the junction contained 24 bases not matched to a gene. The CDR3 contains 18 residues. From germline, CDR1 is MNHEY and CDR2 SVGEGT. The CDR3 here is CASSRSRDPGGYVNKQFF. The CDR3 DNA follows: TGTGCCAGCAGTAGGAGCCGGGACCCCGGGGGGTACGTGAATAAGCAGTTCTTC.

In its sample, this clonotype was seen many times. The genes are TRBV6-2 or TRBV6-3 and TRBJ2-7, with TRBD2 as a possible D gene (6 bases). The CDR3 is 14 amino acids. Germline V gene lookup returns CDR1 MNHEY and CDR2 SVGEGT. V was pared by 5 bases and J by 4 bases, with 15 bases between. The CDR3 reads CASSTGTYVYEQYF. The CDR3 DNA is TGTGCCAGCAGTACCGGGACTTACGTGTACGAGCAGTACTTC.

This sequence joins TRBV12-3 or TRBV12-4 and TRBJ1-2; no clear D gene. This CDR3 has 13 amino acids. V dropped 3 bases and J dropped 4 bases, with 9 bases sitting between them. The CDR3 is CASSFGQFYGYTF. DNA for the CDR3: TGTGCCAGCAGTTTTGGTCAGTTCTATGGCTACACCTTC.

Turning to this clonotype: A junction end diverges from the germline sequence, so it may reflect a read error. The V call is TRBV6-1, the J call TRBJ1-2; the D is unclear. The CDR3 runs 13 residues. CDR1 is MNHNS, CDR2 SASEGT, per germline. Written as DNA, the CDR3 is TGTGCCATCAGTGACGTGTCTGCTTATGGCTACACCTTC. The encoded protein is CAISDVSAYGYTF.

The rearrangement links TRBV28 to TRBJ2-2, with TRBD2 as a possible D gene (6 bases). The germline V gene has CDR1 MDHEN and CDR2 SYDVKM. V was shortened by 6 bases and J by 3 bases, with 26 bases between the two germline ends. This CDR3 has 19 amino acids. CDR3 DNA sequence: TGTGCCAGCAGAACGCCGGGACTCTATTCAATGAGAGACACCGGGGAGCTGTTTTTT. This sequence encodes CASRTPGLYSMRDTGELFF.

In this sample, this clonotype turned up many times. V is TRBV7-2 and J is TRBJ1-2, with TRBD1 identical over 8 bases. CDR1 is SGHTA and CDR2 is FQGNSA in the germline V gene. The CDR3 runs 13 residues. The junction had 5 bases not matched to a gene; V was cut back by 5 bases and J by 6 bases. CDR3 residues: CASSPDREDGYTF. DNA for the CDR3: TGTGCCAGCAGCCCGGACAGGGAAGATGGCTACACCTTC.

Points on this clonotype: A read error may be the cause here, since a much bigger clone is one base away. The V and J genes are TRBV27 and TRBJ1-5; weak D call: TRBD1 (6 bases). The V gene lost 5 bases and the J gene lost 3 bases, with 14 bases spanning the gap. Germline-derived CDR1 and CDR2 are MNHEY and SMNVEV (reference sequence). The CDR3 is 15 amino acids. The CDR3 loop is CASSITGNNNQPQHF. DNA for the CDR3: TGTGCCAGCAGTATTACAGGGAATAACAATCAGCCCCAGCATTTT.

This clonotype appeared many times. The rearrangement joins TRBV20-1 to TRBJ1-1; weak D call: TRBD1 (6 bases). The germline gives CDR1 DFQATT, CDR2 SNEGSKA (reference sequence). The V end lost 1 base, the J end lost 0 bases, and 9 bases lay between the germline ends. The CDR3 totals 14 residues. The CDR3 region is CSARGGALNTEAFF. CDR3 nucleotide sequence: TGCAGTGCTAGAGGGGGGGCCCTGAACACTGAAGCTTTCTTT.

This clonotype has just a few counts. V gene TRBV20-1 combines with J gene TRBJ2-3; 10 bases align to TRBD1. The CDR3 is made up of 13 amino acids. From germline, CDR1 is DFQATT and CDR2 SNEGSKA (reference sequence). V shed 7 bases and J 1 base; nucleotides not matched to a gene: 2. The CDR3 loop reads CSVGTGGTDTQYF. CDR3 sequence (DNA): TGCAGTGTAGGGACAGGGGGCACAGATACGCAGTATTTT.

Concerning this clonotype itself: This may be a read error, as it is one base from a much larger clone. The chain employs TRBV15 and TRBJ1-5; the match to TRBD1 covers 8 bases. In germline, CDR1 is LNHNV, CDR2 YYDKDF (reference sequence). With V trimmed by 4 bases and J by 3 bases, 11 bases remained unmatched. The CDR3 covers 17 residues. The CDR3 here is CATSIRTGPPVNQPQHF. The CDR3, as DNA: TGTGCCACCAGCATAAGGACAGGGCCGCCCGTCAATCAGCCCCAGCATTTT.

About this clonotype itself: A read error may explain this, as a much larger clone is one base away. The V gene is TRBV6-5, the J gene TRBJ2-5; no clear D. The CDR3 runs 15 residues. Germline loops: CDR1 MNHEY, CDR2 SVGAGI. This CDR3 is CASSYYAQLQETQHF. DNA for the CDR3: TGTGCCAGCAGTTATTATGCCCAGCTCCAAGAGACCCAGCACTTC.

To note about this clonotype: Germline is not matched at one junction end, which may reflect a read error. V usage is TRBV7-9 and J usage is TRBJ2-3; D gene ambiguous. Germline V gene lookup returns CDR1 SEHNR and CDR2 FQNEAQ (reference sequence). The CDR3 spans 14 residues. The chain's CDR3 is CASSFLGTSDTQYF. As DNA, the CDR3 is TGTGCCAGCAGCTTTCTGGGTACCTCAGATACGCAGTATTTC.

The V and J genes are TRBV20-1 and TRBJ1-5, with D perhaps TRBD1 (5 bases). This CDR3 is 16 amino acids long. Trimming cost V 1 base and J 3 bases, with 16 bases left between them. Per germline, CDR1 DFQATT and CDR2 SNEGSKA (reference sequence). For the CDR3, the DNA is TGCAGTGCTAGAGGTTGGGGCGGGGCGGTCAATCAGCCCCAGCATTTT. This sequence encodes CSARGWGGAVNQPQHF.

This clonotype was counted at least ten times. The genes are TRBV6-2 or TRBV6-3 and TRBJ2-1, with 7 bases identical to TRBD1. V lost 6 bases and J lost 6; bases outside the gene matches: 8. The CDR3 totals 14 residues. Germline CDR1 and CDR2: MNHEY and SVGEGT. CDR3 in amino acids: CASSSLDRANEQFF. The CDR3 nucleotides are TGTGCCAGCAGCTCCCTCGACAGGGCCAATGAGCAGTTCTTC.

The chain joins TRBV25-1 to TRBJ2-2; D is ambiguous. The CDR3 sequence is 17 residues long. The V and J ends lost 0 bases and 4 bases respectively, with 15 bases between them. The V gene's germline CDR1 is MGHDK and CDR2 SYGVNS. CDR3 in amino acids: CASSEYPSSTFTGELFF. The CDR3 bases are TGTGCCAGCAGTGAATATCCCAGTTCGACGTTCACCGGGGAGCTGTTTTTT.

J is TRBJ2-1 and V is TRBV7-2; D is perhaps TRBD1 (5 bases). This CDR3 has 12 amino acids. Germline V gene sequence: CDR1 SGHTA, CDR2 FQGNSA. V shed 5 bases and J shed 10 bases, with 12 bases lying between them. CDR3 residues: CASSPRRGEQFF. The CDR3 region has the DNA TGTGCCAGCAGCCCCCGAAGGGGAGAGCAGTTCTTC. Drawing the rest from reference TRBV7-2 and TRBJ2-1, the complete variable domain is GAGVSQSPSNKVTEKGKDVELRCDPISGHTALYWYRQSLGQGLEFLIYFQGNSAPDKSGLPSDRFSAERTGGSVSTLTIQRTQQEDSAVYLCASSPRRGEQFFGPGTRLTVL.

The DNA of the CDR3 is TGCAGTGCTAGTCGGGGACAGGTGGCATCAGATACGCAGTATTTT. Protein: CSASRGQVASDTQYF. The V and J genes are TRBV20-1 and TRBJ2-3; the match to TRBD1 covers 8 bases. The V segment lost 3 bases and the J segment 4 bases; nucleotides outside the gene matches: 9. CDR3 size: 15 residues. Germline V gene data show CDR1 as DFQATT and CDR2 as SNEGSKA (reference sequence).

The V call is TRBV10-3, the J call TRBJ1-4; no definite D call. In germline, CDR1 is ENHRY, CDR2 SYGVKD. V lost 6 bases and J lost 5, with 7 bases in between. The CDR3 totals 12 residues. Written as DNA, the CDR3 is TGTGCCATCAGGGACGGCAATGAAAAACTGTTTTTT. It is translated as CAIRDGNEKLFF.

With respect to this clonotype: One junction end does not reproduce the germline sequence, and a read error may be involved. The chain employs TRBV20-1 and TRBJ2-5; 11 bases align to TRBD2. In germline, CDR1 is DFQATT, CDR2 SNEGSKA (reference sequence). The CDR3 is made up of 16 amino acids. The DNA for the CDR3 is TGCAGTGCGACCCGTATAGCGGGAGGGCCTCAAGAGGCCCAGTACTTC. It translates to CSATRIAGGPQEAQYF.

This clonotype has just one count. The CDR3 DNA is TGTGCCAGCAGTTGGACAGCCCTATCCTACGAGCAGTACTTC. Its protein product is CASSWTALSYEQYF. The chain combines TRBV28 with TRBJ2-7; D might be TRBD1 (6 bases). The CDR3 has 14 amino acids. Trimming left V 4 bases short and J 1 base short, with 11 bases between. Looked up from germline, CDR1 is MDHEN and CDR2 is SYDVKM.

In its sample, this clonotype was seen many times. J is TRBJ2-1 and V is TRBV4-3; 10 bases line up with TRBD2. With 2 bases clipped from V and 3 bases from J, the junction kept 1 base outside the gene matches. Germline V lookup: CDR1 LGHNA, CDR2 YSLEER. The CDR3 spans 15 residues. The CDR3 spells CASSQLAGDYNEQFF. The CDR3 coding sequence is TGCGCCAGCAGCCAACTAGCGGGAGACTACAATGAGCAGTTCTTC.